This TCR beta chain originates from a study of T cell responses to AZD1222 COVID-19 vaccine. Produced via immunoSEQ multiplex PCR; TCRdb's table is partial and in-frame only. The sample holds approximately 100,000 clones, about 90% seen once. Germline assignment: CDR1 KGHDR and CDR2 SFDVKD. V lost 5 bases to trimming and J lost 3 bases; unmatched junction nucleotides: 12. CDR3 size: 16 residues. The source is an adult who received the AZD1222 COVID-19 vaccine. Sequencing used peripheral blood, obtained 28 days after the second AZD1222 dose. The chain recombines TRBV24-1 with TRBJ2-7; 7 bases fit TRBD2. The CDR3 DNA follows: TGTGCCACCAGTGCCTTAAGGAGCAGCGGGGACTACGAGCAGTACTTC. This sequence encodes CATSALRSSGDYEQYF.